The 26 T cell receptor beta chains listed next were all sequenced from one sample in a study of T cell repertoires in cytomegalovirus infection. TCRdb redid the calling of the reads with MiXCR, one entry per CDR3 protein. The sample includes about 830,000 distinct CDR3 sequences, about 33% of them seen just once. What these receptors recognize is not known. The material was cultured CD8+ T cells from PBMCs, obtained from culture after CMV antigen stimulation. Source of these receptors: a human donor in good health (CMV status not recorded). Some clones in this sample may be carry-over from other donors' samples.

This clonotype was recorded a few times. The rearrangement joins TRBV28 to TRBJ2-1, with D perhaps matching TRBD2 (5 bases). The CDR3 runs 15 residues. Germline assignment: CDR1 MDHEN and CDR2 SYDVKM. Deletions cut 2 bases from V and 12 bases from J, with 20 bases between. The CDR3 region has the DNA TGTGCCAGCAGTTTACCTACAGAGGGTGGAAATAGGCAGTTCTTC. Translated, it gives CASSLPTEGGNRQFF.

The chain couples TRBV6-6 to TRBJ1-3; possible D gene TRBD1, 6 bases. The CDR3 extends over 19 amino acids. Germline assignment: CDR1 MNHNY and CDR2 SVGAGI (reference sequence). V lost 6 bases, J lost 0 bases, and 24 bases lay in between. CDR3 DNA sequence: TGTGCCAGCAGACCAACCTCGGACTTCGACAGGAGCTCTGGAAACACCATATATTTT. Amino acids: CASRPTSDFDRSSGNTIYF.

The sample holds one count of this clonotype. The chain employs TRBV27 and TRBJ2-7; TRBD1 might be the D (6 bases). Germline lookup yields CDR1 MNHEY and CDR2 SMNVEV (reference sequence). V lost 0 bases and J 4 bases, leaving 10 bases between the germline ends. This CDR3 region has 14 residues. CDR3 sequence (DNA): TGTGCCAGCAGTTTATCCTTGGGGGCATACGAGCAGTACTTC. This codes for CASSLSLGAYEQYF.

This clonotype was found a few times. The chain recombines TRBV12-3 or TRBV12-4 with TRBJ2-2, with D possibly matching TRBD1 (6 bases). This CDR3 comprises 14 residues. The V end lost 7 bases, the J end lost 2 bases, and 11 bases lay between the germline ends. This chain's CDR3 is CASTLQGNTGELFF. The CDR3 coding sequence is TGTGCCAGCACCTTACAGGGAAACACCGGGGAGCTGTTTTTT.

In this sample, this clonotype turned up a few times. The chain links TRBV6-6 to TRBJ1-4; D perhaps matches TRBD1 (6 bases). Trimming pared 5 bases from V and 0 bases from J, leaving 10 bases between. The CDR3 has 15 residues. Germline-derived CDR1 and CDR2 are MNHNY and SVGAGI (reference sequence). This CDR3 is CASSHWTATNEKLFF. In DNA form, the CDR3 reads TGTGCCAGCAGTCATTGGACAGCAACTAATGAAAAACTGTTTTTT.

J is TRBJ1-2 and V is TRBV15; D perhaps matches TRBD1 (6 bases). CDR1 is LNHNV and CDR2 is YYDKDF in the germline V gene (reference sequence). The CDR3 totals 14 residues. Trimming pared 2 bases from V and 4 bases from J, leaving 11 bases between. This CDR3 reads CATSRNRDLYGYTF. The CDR3 DNA sequence: TGTGCCACCAGCAGAAACAGGGATCTCTATGGCTACACCTTC.

The rearrangement joins TRBV2 to TRBJ2-1; TRBD1 matches 10 bases. The V gene's germline CDR1 is SNHLY and CDR2 FYNNEI. The trim removed 3 bases at V and 2 bases at J, leaving 4 bases unmatched. The CDR3 extends over 16 amino acids. CDR3 sequence (DNA): TGTGCCAGCAGTGACGTTGGACAGGGGGCCTACAATGAGCAGTTCTTC. Translating it yields CASSDVGQGAYNEQFF.

This clonotype was recorded a few times. The J gene is TRBJ2-7, the V gene TRBV14; 8 bases fit TRBD1. The CDR3 consists of 15 residues. The V gene end was trimmed by 4 bases and the J gene end by 5 bases; junction bases not matched to a gene: 10. Germline V gene sequence: CDR1 SGHDN, CDR2 FVKESK. The CDR3 DNA reads as TGTGCCAGCAGCCTCCCGGGCAGGGGGCTGGACGAGCAGTACTTC. This encodes CASSLPGRGLDEQYF. The variable domain in full, completed from reference TRBV14 and TRBJ2-7, reads EAGVTQFPSHSVIEKGQTVTLRCDPISGHDNLYWYRRVMGKEIKFLLHFVKESKQDESGMPNNRFLAERTGGTYSTLKVQPAELEDSGVYFCASSLPGRGLDEQYFGPGTRLTVT.

The CDR3 region is CASSTTRLRNQPQHF. In nucleotides, the CDR3 is TGTGCCAGTAGTACCACGAGGTTGCGGAATCAGCCCCAGCATTTT. This chain connects TRBV19 to TRBJ1-5; D gene uncertain. The V gene's germline CDR1 is LNHDA and CDR2 SQIVND (reference sequence). V lost 4 bases to trimming and J lost 4 bases, with 14 bases between them. This CDR3 contains 15 residues.

The chain carries TRBV5-8 and TRBJ2-6; 8 nucleotides match TRBD1. The CDR3 covers 18 residues. After removal of 2 bases from V and 1 base from J, the junction contained 8 bases not matched to a gene. Per the germline V gene, CDR1 is SGHTS and CDR2 is YDEGEE. CDR3 amino acids: CASSFPDRVYSGANVLTF. CDR3 nucleotides: TGTGCCAGCAGCTTCCCGGACAGGGTATATTCTGGGGCCAACGTCCTGACTTTC.

J is TRBJ2-1 and V is TRBV6-2 or TRBV6-3; 8 nucleotides align to TRBD2. The CDR3 contains 18 residues. In germline, CDR1 is MNHEY, CDR2 SVGEGT. V shed 0 bases, J shed 0 bases, and the junction held 7 bases outside the gene matches. CDR3 residues: CASSYSRGRGASYNEQFF. CDR3 in DNA: TGTGCCAGCAGTTACTCGAGAGGGCGGGGGGCCTCCTACAATGAGCAGTTCTTC.

This clonotype was seen at least ten times. This chain joins TRBV7-8 and TRBJ1-1; D call uncertain. The CDR3 contains 14 residues. V dropped 2 bases and J dropped 1 base, with 8 bases sitting between them. CDR1 is SGHVS and CDR2 is FQNEAQ in the germline V gene. The CDR3 reads CASSLSLQNTEAFF. The CDR3 nucleotides are TGTGCCAGCAGCTTATCGCTCCAGAACACTGAAGCTTTCTTT.

This clonotype was detected only a few times. This chain connects TRBV19 to TRBJ1-2; 9 bases are a match to TRBD1. The CDR3 sequence is 13 residues long. Germline loops: CDR1 LNHDA, CDR2 SQIVND (reference sequence). With V trimmed by 3 bases and J by 8 bases, 4 bases remained unmatched. The CDR3 DNA reads TGTGCCAGTAGTATCGGGACAGGGTTCGGCTACACCTTC. Amino acid sequence: CASSIGTGFGYTF.

This clonotype was found once. The V call is TRBV28, the J call TRBJ1-2; 8 bases fit TRBD1. Germline V gives CDR1 MDHEN, CDR2 SYDVKM. Trimming at V came to 6 bases and at J to 4 bases, leaving 10 bases not matched to a gene. The CDR3 spans 15 residues. CDR3 bases: TGTGCCAGCAGGTCAGGATCGACAGGGGTCTATGGCTACACCTTC. Amino acid sequence: CASRSGSTGVYGYTF.

The sample holds a few counts of this clonotype. The gene calls are TRBV28 and TRBJ1-2, with D maybe TRBD1 (6 bases). The V gene lost 5 bases and the J gene lost 5 bases, with 24 bases spanning the gap. The CDR3 consists of 17 residues. Germline V gene data show CDR1 as MDHEN and CDR2 as SYDVKM. The CDR3 reads CASSPASALTGMYGYTF. As DNA, the CDR3 is TGTGCCAGCAGTCCTGCCTCTGCCCTAACAGGGATGTATGGCTACACCTTC.

This rearrangement joins TRBV10-3 to TRBJ1-1; perhaps TRBD1 as D (5 bases). Germline-derived CDR1 and CDR2 are ENHRY and SYGVKD. With 7 bases removed from V and 2 bases from J, the gap between germline ends came to 11 bases. The CDR3 is 13 amino acids. The CDR3 protein is CAIKRDGNTEAFF. Here the CDR3 DNA reads TGTGCCATCAAGAGGGACGGCAACACTGAAGCTTTCTTT.

The genes are TRBV7-9 and TRBJ1-4; D not certain. Germline CDR1 reads SEHNR; CDR2 reads FQNEAQ (reference sequence). The germline V and J ends were trimmed by 5 bases and 1 base, with 17 bases remaining between them. The CDR3 spans 17 residues. CDR3 sequence reads: CASSPPLVGVTNEKLFF. CDR3 DNA sequence: TGTGCCAGCAGCCCTCCATTAGTGGGCGTAACTAATGAAAAACTGTTTTTT.

This clonotype is a singleton in its sample. V and J are TRBV5-1 and TRBJ1-1; 7 positions agree with TRBD1. CDR3 length: 13 residues. Trimming took 4 bases from V and 4 from J; bases not matched to a gene: 4. The germline CDR1 and CDR2 sequences are SGHRS and YFSETQ. CDR3 residues: CASSVSGGTEAFF. The CDR3 DNA reads TGCGCCAGCAGCGTATCAGGGGGCACTGAAGCTTTCTTT.

This clonotype was seen only a few times. The junction departs from germline at one end; a sequencing error may be responsible. This rearrangement joins TRBV7-7 to TRBJ2-5; D might be TRBD2 (5 bases). Germline V lookup: CDR1 SSHAT, CDR2 FNYEAQ (reference sequence). This CDR3 is built from 16 residues. The CDR3 DNA reads TGTGCTAGCAGCGATTATACCCTAGGGAGCCAAGAGACCCAGTACTTC. Its protein is CASSDYTLGSQETQYF.

This rearrangement joins TRBV7-4 to TRBJ1-6; D uncertain. The CDR3 spans 17 residues. Germline values: CDR1 SGHVT, CDR2 SQSDAQ. V lost 0 bases and J lost 0, with 9 bases in between. The CDR3 loop is CASSLAGVGSYNSPLHF. CDR3 bases: TGTGCCAGCAGCTTAGCGGGTGTTGGCTCCTATAATTCACCCCTCCACTTT.

The chain links TRBV4-1 to TRBJ2-5, with D perhaps matching TRBD1 (6 bases). The CDR3 loop spans 16 amino acids. Trimming left V 5 bases short and J 2 bases short, with 18 bases between. The germline gives CDR1 MGHRA, CDR2 YSYEKL. DNA for the CDR3: TGCGCCAGCAGCTATACCGGGACACCAGGGCAAGAGACCCAGTACTTC. It encodes CASSYTGTPGQETQYF.

The J gene is TRBJ1-1, the V gene TRBV9; D remains unclear. V was cut by 0 bases and J by 6 bases, with 9 bases left in between. CDR1 is SGDLS, CDR2 YYNGEE, per germline. The CDR3 runs 13 residues. The CDR3 coding sequence is TGTGCCAGCAGCGTAGGCGGGAAAGCTGAAGCTTTCTTT. Its protein is CASSVGGKAEAFF. Together with reference TRBV9 and TRBJ1-1, the CDR3 gives the full variable domain: DSGVTQTPKHLITATGQRVTLRCSPRSGDLSVYWYQQSLDQGLQFLIQYYNGEERAKGNILERFSAQQFPDLHSELNLSSLELGDSALYFCASSVGGKAEAFFGQGTRLTVV.

Points on this clonotype: One junction end disagrees with the germline gene, perhaps due to a read error. The rearrangement links TRBV7-2 to TRBJ2-2; 13 positions agree with TRBD2. The CDR3 totals 19 residues. The V gene's germline CDR1 is SGHTA and CDR2 FQGNSA. As DNA, the CDR3 is TGTGTCAGCAGCCGCCCAGGGACTAGCGGGGTCGTTAACACCGGGGAGCTGTTTTTT. Encoded protein: CVSSRPGTSGVVNTGELFF.

This clonotype was counted a few times. The chain combines TRBV28 with TRBJ1-1; possible D gene TRBD1, 5 bases. The CDR3 runs to 18 residues. Germline V CDR1 and CDR2: MDHEN, SYDVKM. V lost 3 bases to trimming and J lost 4 bases, with 24 bases between them. The chain's CDR3 is CASSFAGEGMWEGTEAFF. The CDR3 region has the DNA TGTGCCAGCAGTTTCGCGGGGGAGGGGATGTGGGAAGGCACTGAAGCTTTCTTT.

The genes are TRBV20-1 and TRBJ1-5, with D perhaps TRBD1 (5 bases). The CDR3 totals 14 residues. The V and J ends lost 6 bases and 0 bases respectively, with 12 bases between them. Germline V CDR1 and CDR2: DFQATT, SNEGSKA (reference sequence). The CDR3 spells CSAPDKHSNQPQHF. The DNA of the CDR3 is TGCAGTGCCCCGGACAAACATAGCAATCAGCCCCAGCATTTT.

The J gene is TRBJ2-3, the V gene TRBV27; the D gene is possibly TRBD2 (6 bases). Trimming took 3 bases from V and 4 from J, leaving 14 bases between them. CDR1 MNHEY and CDR2 SMNVEV come from the germline V gene (reference sequence). The CDR3 spans 15 residues. The CDR3 coding sequence is TGTGCCAGCAGTTTGGGCGGGGTGGGCGCAGATACGCAGTATTTT. Its translation is CASSLGGVGADTQYF.